One sample yielded the 22 T cell receptor beta chains listed below, sequenced in a study of brain metastases from non-small cell lung cancer (dated by TCRdb to 2018 to 2020). The method behind the library was the immunoSEQ multiplex PCR assay. Sourced from immuneACCESS, this table was stored by TCRdb with only in-frame sequences that have V and J called. A share of the clones is absent; for the studies checked, an unresolved V gene accounts for under half, and the remainder has no known explanation. The sample yields roughly 4,000 clones; approximately 87% were counted once. The ten largest clones add up to more than 2.5% of the sample. The sequenced sample was primary lung tumor tissue. The intended sense of this specimen's cell subset or site label: primary lung tumor paired with brain metastasis. These receptors came from a donor at least 40 years old with non-small cell lung cancer.

The rearrangement joins TRBV30 to TRBJ1-2; D remains unclear. The germline CDR1 and CDR2 sequences are GTSNPN and SVGIG (reference sequence). Between the trimmed V and J ends, which lost 6 bases and 7 bases, there was a span of 12 bases. CDR3 size: 11 residues. CDR3 coding DNA: TGTGCCTGCAAAAAGGAGGCTGGCTACACCTTC. This codes for CACKKEAGYTF.

The V and J genes are TRBV19 and TRBJ1-3; TRBD1 agrees at 8 bases. There are 16 residues in the CDR3. Looked up from germline, CDR1 is LNHDA and CDR2 is SQIVND (reference sequence). J gave up 4 bases and V 4 bases, and 9 bases lay outside the gene matches. The DNA of the CDR3 is TGTGCCAGTAGTAACCCCCCAGGGGGCGCCGGAAACACCATATATTTT. Translating it yields CASSNPPGGAGNTIYF.

The chain employs TRBV6-5 and TRBJ1-2, with no clear D. V dropped 3 bases and J dropped 5 bases, with 10 bases sitting between them. From germline, CDR1 is MNHEY and CDR2 SVGAGI. CDR3 size: 13 residues. The CDR3 nucleotides read TGTGCCAGCAGTTATGAGATCAGATATGGCTACACCTTC. Amino acids: CASSYEIRYGYTF.

V gene TRBV6-1 combines with J gene TRBJ2-7; D call uncertain. V shed 2 bases and J shed 4 bases, with 18 bases lying between them. The CDR3 sequence is 16 residues long. Germline V CDR1 and CDR2: MNHNS, SASEGT. The CDR3 DNA reads as TGTGCCAGCAGTGAACTGGCGGCCTTCTCTGGGTACGAGCAGTACTTC. Residues: CASSELAAFSGYEQYF.

The rearrangement joins TRBV5-1 to TRBJ1-1, with D perhaps TRBD1 (6 bases). V dropped 5 bases and J dropped 2 bases, with 16 bases sitting between them. This CDR3 has 15 amino acids. The germline V gene encodes CDR1 SGHRS and CDR2 YFSETQ. Here the CDR3 reads CASRFGTYFNTEAFF. The CDR3 DNA is TGCGCCAGCAGATTCGGGACATACTTTAACACTGAAGCTTTCTTT.

This chain links TRBV2 with TRBJ2-7; 8 bases line up with TRBD1. V shed 11 bases and J 3 bases; nucleotides not matched to a gene: 6. CDR3 length equals 12 residues. In germline, CDR1 is SNHLY, CDR2 FYNNEI. The CDR3 region is CAGTGLSYEQYF. The CDR3 DNA reads as TGTGCCGGGACAGGTTTAAGCTACGAGCAGTACTTC.

J is TRBJ2-7 and V is TRBV19; D gene uncertain. Trimming took 3 bases from V and 3 from J, leaving 12 bases between them. Germline V gene lookup returns CDR1 LNHDA and CDR2 SQIVND (reference sequence). The CDR3 covers 14 residues. CDR3 nucleotides: TGTGCCAGTAGTATCCGTACGACCGACTACGAGCAGTACTTC. It is translated as CASSIRTTDYEQYF.

The chain links TRBV4-2 to TRBJ1-6; D remains unclear. This CDR3 region has 17 residues. Germline loops: CDR1 LGHNA, CDR2 YNFKEQ. Trimming pared 0 bases from V and 0 bases from J, leaving 9 bases between. For the CDR3, the DNA is TGTGCCAGCAGCCAAGAAGAGAGAAGCTCCTATAATTCACCCCTCCACTTT. It is translated as CASSQEERSSYNSPLHF.

A remark on this clone: An end of the junction does not agree with germline; a read error may underlie this. The genes are TRBV3-1 (or the pseudogene TRBV3-2) and TRBJ1-4, with D perhaps matching TRBD1 (5 bases). The CDR3 is 12 residues long. Germline CDR1 is LGHDT and CDR2 is YNNKEL (reference sequence). The CDR3 is CASSQAPGTAIF. CDR3 nucleotide sequence: TGTGCCAGCAGCCAGGCCCCGGGGACGGCGATTTTT.

The rearrangement joins TRBV5-6 to TRBJ1-1, with a possible D match to TRBD1 (6 bases). The CDR3 extends over 14 amino acids. The V end was cut by 3 bases, the J end by 6 bases, with 15 bases between. Germline V gene sequence: CDR1 SGHDT, CDR2 YYEEEE. The CDR3 region has the DNA TGTGCCAGCAGCTCCCCTCCGTACAGGGCTGAAGCTTTCTTT. Its protein product is CASSSPPYRAEAFF.

The sample holds one count of this clone. The CDR3 loop is CASGPTGYTEAFF. CDR3 DNA: TGTGCCAGCGGACCTACAGGGTACACTGAAGCTTTCTTT. This chain connects TRBV27 to TRBJ1-1; tentative D call: TRBD1 (6 bases). The CDR3 has 13 amino acids. Germline V gene data show CDR1 as MNHEY and CDR2 as SMNVEV (reference sequence). V was cut by 8 bases and J by 3 bases, with 13 bases left in between.

This clone has just one count. V and J are TRBV6-1 and TRBJ2-7; D not certain. The germline V gene has CDR1 MNHNS and CDR2 SASEGT. The CDR3 has 15 amino acids. Trimming left V 3 bases short and J 5 bases short, with 17 bases between. CDR3 sequence (DNA): TGTGCCAGCAGTGAGATCGGCGCGGTCCGAAACGAGCAGTACTTC. Protein: CASSEIGAVRNEQYF.

This chain uses TRBV11-3 with TRBJ1-1; tentatively, D is TRBD1 (5 bases). Germline V gene sequence: CDR1 SGHNT, CDR2 YENEEA. The CDR3 covers 13 residues. Trimming cost V 5 bases and J 3 bases, with 10 bases left between them. The CDR3 nucleotides are TGTGCCAGCAGCCCCCGGGGGGACACTGAAGCTTTCTTT. Its translation: CASSPRGDTEAFF.

This clone was seen a single time. V gene TRBV6-2 or TRBV6-3 combines with J gene TRBJ2-7, with D perhaps matching TRBD1 (5 bases). The V and J ends lost 2 bases and 3 bases respectively, with 11 bases between them. Germline V lookup: CDR1 MNHEY, CDR2 SVGEGT. The CDR3 runs to 14 residues. As DNA, the CDR3 is TGTGCCAGCAGTTACGGCGACAGTGTCTACGAGCAGTACTTC. This codes for CASSYGDSVYEQYF.

V is TRBV7-2 and J is TRBJ2-7, with D unclear. The CDR3 loop spans 13 amino acids. With 2 bases removed from V and 6 bases from J, the gap between germline ends came to 11 bases. Germline V gives CDR1 SGHTA, CDR2 FQGNSA. As DNA, the CDR3 is TGTGCCAGCAGCTTACCGGGCAGGCTCGAGCAGTACTTC. Protein product: CASSLPGRLEQYF.

The genes are TRBV7-9 and TRBJ2-2, with TRBD2 identical over 8 bases. The CDR3 consists of 16 residues. The ends lost 2 bases at V and 5 bases at J; junction bases unmatched: 7. Looked up from germline, CDR1 is SEHNR and CDR2 is FQNEAQ (reference sequence). CDR3 loop: CASSLSGAGATGELFF. CDR3 nucleotides: TGTGCCAGCAGCTTAAGCGGAGCGGGGGCTACCGGGGAGCTGTTTTTT.

The chain joins TRBV18 to TRBJ1-4; no definite D call. The V end was cut by 2 bases, the J end by 8 bases, with 12 bases between. The CDR3 sequence is 14 residues long. CDR1 is KGHSH and CDR2 is LQKENI in the germline V gene. This chain's CDR3 is CASSPEVYGEKLFF. The CDR3 coding sequence is TGTGCCAGCTCACCAGAGGTGTACGGCGAAAAACTGTTTTTT.

The V gene is TRBV12-3 or TRBV12-4, the J gene TRBJ1-5, with a possible D match to TRBD1 (5 bases). The CDR3 spans 13 residues. V lost 5 bases, J lost 5 bases, and 10 bases lay in between. The chain's CDR3 is CASSPGQYQPQHF. The CDR3 region has the DNA TGTGCCAGCAGTCCTGGACAATATCAGCCCCAGCATTTT.

V gene TRBV7-3 combines with J gene TRBJ2-3; D may match TRBD1 or TRBD2 (6 bases each). This CDR3 region has 15 residues. Germline CDR1 reads SGHTA; CDR2 reads FQGTGA. With 5 bases removed from V and 1 base from J, the gap between germline ends came to 13 bases. CDR3 DNA: TGTGCCAGCAGCCCTAGGGGGGACGGCACAGATACGCAGTATTTT. Residues: CASSPRGDGTDTQYF.

This rearrangement joins TRBV3-1 (or the pseudogene TRBV3-2) to TRBJ2-3, with TRBD2 identical over 9 bases. J lost 2 bases, V lost 1 base, and 4 bases had no gene match. The CDR3 totals 16 residues. Germline-derived CDR1 and CDR2 are LGHDT and YNNKEL (reference sequence). The CDR3 region is CASSQASGGNTDTQYF. CDR3 nucleotides: TGTGCCAGCAGCCAAGCAAGCGGGGGGAACACAGATACGCAGTATTTT.

V and J are TRBV2 and TRBJ1-1; D remains unclear. The CDR3 is 13 amino acids. Germline lookup yields CDR1 SNHLY and CDR2 FYNNEI. The V end lost 7 bases, the J end lost 0 bases, and 9 bases lay between the germline ends. The DNA of the CDR3 is TGTGCCAGCATCTGGCGACTGAACACTGAAGCTTTCTTT. Translating gives CASIWRLNTEAFF. The full variable domain, its missing parts supplied by reference TRBV2 and TRBJ1-1, is EPEVTQTPSHQVTQMGQEVILRCVPISNHLYFYWYRQILGQKVEFLVSFYNNEISEKSEIFDDQFSVERPDGSNFTLKIRSTKLEDSAMYFCASIWRLNTEAFFGQGTRLTVV.

The chain couples TRBV14 to TRBJ2-7; the match to TRBD2 covers 8 bases. This CDR3 contains 15 residues. The junction had 6 bases not matched to a gene; V was cut back by 1 base and J by 4 bases. Germline loops: CDR1 SGHDN, CDR2 FVKESK. The CDR3 nucleotides read TGTGCCAGCAGCCAAGTCGGGGGGGGCCTATACGAGCAGTACTTC. Translation gives CASSQVGGGLYEQYF.